The 27 T cell receptor beta chains below were found in one sample sequenced in a study of tumour-infiltrating T cells in Burkitt lymphoma. Assay used: immunoSEQ multiplex PCR; TCRdb lists only in-frame clones, some missing. The table shows approximately 46,000 clones, with 31% occurring only once. The sequencing sample was made of tumor tissue. Receptor source: a human donor with Burkitt lymphoma.

By share of the sample, this clone is medium-sized. This rearrangement joins TRBV27 to TRBJ1-1; TRBD1 matches 7 bases. Germline loops: CDR1 MNHEY, CDR2 SMNVEV (reference sequence). The CDR3 covers 14 residues. V gave up 6 bases and J gave up 0 bases; unmatched junction bases: 4. The DNA of the CDR3 is TGTGCCAGCAGGAAACAGGGGTTGAACACTGAAGCTTTCTTT. It is translated as CASRKQGLNTEAFF.

The chain recombines TRBV6-1 with TRBJ1-1; D is undetermined. Germline lookup yields CDR1 MNHNS and CDR2 SASEGT. The V gene lost 0 bases and the J gene lost 9 bases, with 11 bases spanning the gap. CDR3 length: 13 amino acids. CDR3: CASSEAVRTKAFF. The CDR3 nucleotides read TGTGCCAGCAGTGAAGCCGTTCGGACGAAAGCTTTCTTT.

V usage is TRBV7-8 and J usage is TRBJ1-6; no clear D gene. Trimming removed 1 base from V and 7 bases from J, with 17 bases in between. The V gene's germline CDR1 is SGHVS and CDR2 FQNEAQ. The CDR3 runs 17 residues. CDR3 sequence: CASSLVPLYRANSPLHF. The CDR3 region has the DNA TGTGCCAGCAGCTTAGTCCCGCTTTACCGGGCAAATTCACCCCTCCACTTT.

V usage is TRBV5-1 and J usage is TRBJ1-2; perhaps TRBD1 as D (6 bases). There are 14 residues in the CDR3. Trimming stripped 5 bases from V and 5 bases from J, with 16 bases between. From germline, CDR1 is SGHRS and CDR2 YFSETQ. CDR3: CASRGNRVIYGYTF. The CDR3 bases are TGCGCCAGCAGAGGGAACAGGGTGATTTATGGCTACACCTTC. The whole variable domain, filled in from reference TRBV5-1 and TRBJ1-2, reads KAGVTQTPRYLIKTRGQQVTLSCSPISGHRSVSWYQQTPGQGLQFLFEYFSETQRNKGNFPGRFSGRQFSNSRSEMNVSTLELGDSALYLCASRGNRVIYGYTFGSGTRLTVV.

This clone turned up a few times. The rearrangement uses TRBV7-2 and TRBJ2-7, with unresolved D. Trimming pared 5 bases from V and 6 bases from J, leaving 11 bases between. The CDR3 runs to 12 residues. Germline CDR1 is SGHTA and CDR2 is FQGNSA. This CDR3 reads CASSAYWGEQYF. The DNA of the CDR3 is TGTGCCAGCAGCGCCTACTGGGGCGAGCAGTACTTC.

The table lists this clone with a few counts. The rearrangement joins TRBV5-6 to TRBJ1-1; no clear D. The CDR3 has 13 amino acids. V lost 0 bases and J 1 base, leaving 4 bases between the germline ends. The germline CDR1 and CDR2 sequences are SGHDT and YYEEEE. The CDR3 here is CASSLAENTEAFF. The CDR3 coding sequence is TGTGCCAGCAGCTTGGCCGAGAACACTGAAGCTTTCTTT.

J is TRBJ2-7 and V is TRBV5-6; D is undetermined. Trimming took 2 bases from V and 4 from J, leaving 4 bases between them. The CDR3 contains 11 residues. From germline, CDR1 is SGHDT and CDR2 YYEEEE. CDR3: CASSFGYEQYF. CDR3 nucleotide sequence: TGTGCCAGCAGCTTTGGGTACGAGCAGTACTTC.

This clone came up a few times. The chain carries TRBV6-5 and TRBJ2-2; no clear D. Germline CDR1 is MNHEY and CDR2 is SVGAGI. The V and J ends lost 5 bases and 4 bases respectively, with 11 bases between them. The CDR3 extends over 14 amino acids. For the CDR3, the DNA is TGTGCCAGCAGTCGCACCTTCACCACCGGGGAGCTGTTTTTT. This sequence encodes CASSRTFTTGELFF.

The chain employs TRBV7-8 and TRBJ1-2; maybe TRBD1 (6 bases). V lost 5 bases to trimming and J lost 2 bases, with 9 bases between them. This CDR3 spans 13 amino acids. Germline lookup yields CDR1 SGHVS and CDR2 FQNEAQ. The CDR3 DNA reads TGTGCCAGCAGCAGCCAGGGGAACTATGGCTACACCTTC. This codes for CASSSQGNYGYTF.

The V call is TRBV5-4, the J call TRBJ2-4; 7 bases map to TRBD1. The trim removed 4 bases at V and 9 bases at J, leaving 7 bases unmatched. Germline V gene sequence: CDR1 SGHNT, CDR2 YYREEE (reference sequence). CDR3 length: 13 amino acids. CDR3: CASSLDRAGIQYF. CDR3 nucleotide sequence: TGTGCCAGCAGCCTTGACAGGGCGGGCATTCAGTACTTC.

This clone was found once. The chain couples TRBV4-3 to TRBJ2-3, with a tentative D call TRBD2 (6 bases). CDR3 length: 15 amino acids. Trimming left V 4 bases short and J 2 bases short, with 13 bases between. Germline V lookup: CDR1 LGHNA, CDR2 YSLEER. CDR3: CASSRAPSATDTQYF. The CDR3 nucleotides read TGCGCCAGCAGCCGGGCCCCTAGCGCCACAGATACGCAGTATTTT.

The chain joins TRBV7-3 to TRBJ2-5; 11 bases line up with TRBD1. The tail of the sequence fits TRBJ2-7 better, so the J call may be wrong. CDR1 is SGHTA and CDR2 is FQGTGA in the germline V gene. The CDR3 is 14 residues long. Here the CDR3 DNA reads TGTGCCAGCAGCTTGGGACAGGGGGCCTACGAGCAGTACTTC. Its protein is CASSLGQGAYEQYF.

In this sample, this clone turned up a few times. The rearrangement joins TRBV19 to TRBJ1-4; D not certain. Germline V gene sequence: CDR1 LNHDA, CDR2 SQIVND (reference sequence). Trimming shortened V by 4 bases and J by 5 bases, and 8 bases separated the two germline ends. The CDR3 runs 13 residues. The CDR3: CASSSFANEKLFF. Written as DNA, the CDR3 is TGTGCCAGTAGTAGCTTCGCAAATGAAAAACTGTTTTTT.

This clone was seen only a few times. The V call is TRBV27, the J call TRBJ1-5; 7 bases are a match to TRBD1. This CDR3 has 14 amino acids. The V gene end was trimmed by 5 bases and the J gene end by 5 bases; junction bases not matched to a gene: 6. Germline V CDR1 and CDR2: MNHEY, SMNVEV (reference sequence). The CDR3 is CASSPNTGDQPQHF. CDR3 bases: TGTGCCAGCAGTCCGAACACAGGGGATCAGCCCCAGCATTTT.

V usage is TRBV7-2 and J usage is TRBJ2-5, with 9 bases matching TRBD2. The germline V gene encodes CDR1 SGHTA and CDR2 FQGNSA. The junction had 3 bases not matched to a gene; V was cut back by 3 bases and J by 4 bases. The CDR3 is 14 residues long. CDR3 nucleotide sequence: TGTGCCAGCAGCTTGCGGGGGGGCCTAGAGACCCAGTACTTC. Translation gives CASSLRGGLETQYF. Supplemented by reference TRBV7-2 and TRBJ2-5, the full variable domain reads GAGVSQSPSNKVTEKGKDVELRCDPISGHTALYWYRQSLGQGLEFLIYFQGNSAPDKSGLPSDRFSAERTGGSVSTLTIQRTQQEDSAVYLCASSLRGGLETQYFGPGTRLLVL.

In this sample, this clone turned up a few times. The chain couples TRBV27 to TRBJ2-3; 8 nucleotides agree with TRBD1. From germline, CDR1 is MNHEY and CDR2 SMNVEV (reference sequence). Trimming took 9 bases from V and 6 from J; bases not matched to a gene: 8. This CDR3 contains 13 residues. The CDR3 nucleotides read TGTGCCAGTCGGACAGGGAGGTTTGATACGCAGTATTTT. Protein sequence: CASRTGRFDTQYF.

In DNA form, the CDR3 reads TGTGCCAGCATCCTCGTTCCCGGATGGCGGGGGGGCAAAGATACGCAGTATTTT. Its translation is CASILVPGWRGGKDTQYF. The chain carries TRBV7-2 and TRBJ2-3; 9 bases map to TRBD2. Germline values: CDR1 SGHTA, CDR2 FQGNSA. CDR3 length: 18 amino acids. V gave up 7 bases and J gave up 5 bases; unmatched junction bases: 19. Full variable domain (missing parts from reference TRBV7-2 and TRBJ2-3): GAGVSQSPSNKVTEKGKDVELRCDPISGHTALYWYRQSLGQGLEFLIYFQGNSAPDKSGLPSDRFSAERTGGSVSTLTIQRTQQEDSAVYLCASILVPGWRGGKDTQYFGPGTRLTVL.

This clone was detected a few times. The chain links TRBV7-7 to TRBJ2-2; 11 bases are a match to TRBD2. J was trimmed by 5 bases and V by 2 bases; bases with no gene match: 10. The CDR3 runs to 18 residues. CDR1 and CDR2 from the germline V gene are SSHAT and FNYEAQ (reference sequence). The CDR3 spells CASSLRTTSGGGTGELFF. CDR3 coding DNA: TGTGCCAGCAGCTTACGCACTACTAGCGGGGGAGGAACCGGGGAGCTGTTTTTT.

This clone turned up a few times. The chain links TRBV5-1 to TRBJ2-5; D ambiguous. The CDR3 extends over 12 amino acids. From germline, CDR1 is SGHRS and CDR2 YFSETQ. Deletions cut 0 bases from V and 5 bases from J, with 5 bases between. Written as DNA, the CDR3 is TGCGCCAGCAGCTTGGATTACGAGACCCAGTACTTC. This codes for CASSLDYETQYF.

This clone came up a few times. This rearrangement joins TRBV4-2 to TRBJ2-1; 9 positions match TRBD2. From germline, CDR1 is LGHNA and CDR2 YNFKEQ. V lost 0 bases and J lost 15; bases outside the gene matches: 12. The length of the CDR3 is 15 residues. The CDR3 DNA sequence: TGTGCCAGCAGCCAAGATGTAGCGGGGGCCCCGAGCTTGTTCTTC. Translation gives CASSQDVAGAPSLFF.

J is TRBJ2-2 and V is TRBV7-7; D may be TRBD1 (6 bases). Trimming left V 6 bases short and J 7 bases short, with 9 bases between. Germline V gene sequence: CDR1 SSHAT, CDR2 FNYEAQ (reference sequence). The CDR3 loop spans 12 amino acids. CDR3 coding DNA: TGTGCCAGCAGTAAACAGGGCGGGGAGCTGTTTTTT. Encoded protein: CASSKQGGELFF.

The gene calls are TRBV2 and TRBJ1-5; D ambiguous. The CDR3 contains 15 residues. CDR1 and CDR2 (germline): SNHLY, FYNNEI. Trimming removed 6 bases at V and 0 bases at J, with 12 bases between. Written as DNA, the CDR3 is TGTGCCAGCAGCGCTGACTTGTATAGCAATCAGCCCCAGCATTTT. This gives the protein CASSADLYSNQPQHF.

The chain couples TRBV10-3 to TRBJ1-1, with a tentative D call TRBD1 (5 bases). The CDR3 consists of 13 residues. V was cut by 11 bases and J by 1 base, with 14 bases left in between. Germline V gene data show CDR1 as ENHRY and CDR2 as SYGVKD. The CDR3, as DNA: TGTGCCGTCAAGGGGACGGGGAACACTGAAGCTTTCTTT. Translated: CAVKGTGNTEAFF.

This clone showed up just once. V is TRBV18 and J is TRBJ1-5; the D is unclear. Trimming took 4 bases from V and 5 from J, leaving 12 bases between them. The CDR3 spans 14 residues. CDR1 is KGHSH, CDR2 LQKENI, per germline. Here the CDR3 DNA reads TGTGCCAGCTCACGGGAGGGTACGTATCAGCCCCAGCATTTT. Translating it yields CASSREGTYQPQHF.

This chain links TRBV4-1 with TRBJ1-4; D may be TRBD1 (5 bases). Germline V gene data show CDR1 as MGHRA and CDR2 as YSYEKL. The CDR3 runs 16 residues. V lost 0 bases, J lost 0 bases, and 8 bases lay in between. For the CDR3, the DNA is TGCGCCAGCAGCCAAGAGAGGGGCTCAACTAATGAAAAACTGTTTTTT. Its protein product is CASSQERGSTNEKLFF.

This clone was counted only a few times. The V call is TRBV27, the J call TRBJ1-5; possible D gene TRBD1, 6 bases. V lost 7 bases and J 0 bases, leaving 10 bases between the germline ends. Germline loops: CDR1 MNHEY, CDR2 SMNVEV (reference sequence). This CDR3 region has 14 residues. As DNA, the CDR3 is TGTGCCAGCAACTGGACAGATAGCAATCAGCCCCAGCATTTT. Protein: CASNWTDSNQPQHF.

J is TRBJ1-5 and V is TRBV19, with TRBD1 matching over 10 bases. The V gene's germline CDR1 is LNHDA and CDR2 SQIVND (reference sequence). CDR3 length: 13 amino acids. V trimming: 8 bases; J trimming: 4 bases; junction bases outside the gene matches: 2. The CDR3 loop reads CASRGQGNQPQHF. DNA for the CDR3: TGTGCCAGTCGGGGACAGGGGAATCAGCCCCAGCATTTT.